A single sample is the source of the 8 T cell receptor beta chains below, sequenced in a study of control samples from healthy donors and cancer patients. Using immunoSEQ multiplex PCR, the repertoire was profiled, and TCRdb retains in-frame clones only, with some absent. The table lists about 170,000 clones, about nine tenths of them singletons. Specimen: blood. The receptors here all came from a woman aged 40 to 50 in good health.

A word on this clone: In the same sample, other DNA sequences code for this CDR3. The V and J genes are TRBV2 and TRBJ2-7; D is undetermined. V shed 6 bases and J shed 3 bases, with 3 bases lying between them. The CDR3 sequence is 10 residues long. Germline CDR1 SNHLY, CDR2 FYNNEI. The CDR3 DNA sequence: TGTGCCAGCAGCGACTACGAGCAGTACTTC. It yields the protein CASSDYEQYF.

The genes are TRBV4-2 and TRBJ2-2, with TRBD2 matching 12 bases. Germline-derived CDR1 and CDR2 are LGHNA and YNFKEQ. After removal of 4 bases from V and 4 bases from J, the junction contained 16 bases not matched to a gene. The CDR3 sequence is 20 residues long. CDR3 nucleotides: TGTGCCAGCAGCCCCTCTGTGCTCGCTAGCGGGGGGGCTGGCACCGGGGAGCTGTTTTTT. Encoded protein: CASSPSVLASGGAGTGELFF.

This chain links TRBV24-1 with TRBJ1-1, with D tentatively TRBD1 (5 bases). Per the germline V gene, CDR1 is KGHDR and CDR2 is SFDVKD. This CDR3 comprises 14 residues. V shed 4 bases and J shed 5 bases, with 13 bases lying between them. The CDR3 sequence is CATSEHGGGTEAFF. For the CDR3, the DNA is TGTGCCACCAGTGAGCACGGCGGGGGGACTGAAGCTTTCTTT.

V usage is TRBV2 and J usage is TRBJ2-3; D not resolved. From germline, CDR1 is SNHLY and CDR2 FYNNEI. Trimming left V 4 bases short and J 4 bases short, with 6 bases between. The CDR3 spans 12 residues. The CDR3 is CASSGRADTQYF. CDR3 in DNA: TGTGCCAGCAGTGGTAGGGCAGATACGCAGTATTTT.

The chain is built from TRBV11-2 and TRBJ1-3; D not certain. V was trimmed by 5 bases and J by 8 bases, leaving 10 bases between them. Germline values: CDR1 SGHAT, CDR2 FQNNGV. The CDR3 contains 12 residues. CDR3 coding DNA: TGTGCCAGCAGCCGTGGGTTGGACACCATATATTTT. Amino acids: CASSRGLDTIYF.

In this sample, this clone turned up once. The chain joins TRBV6-5 to TRBJ1-1; the D is unclear. Trimming pared 7 bases from V and 1 base from J, leaving 16 bases between. In germline, CDR1 is MNHEY, CDR2 SVGAGI. This CDR3 region has 15 residues. In nucleotides, the CDR3 is TGTGCCAGCACCCACCGAATGGACCGGAACACTGAAGCTTTCTTT. Amino acids: CASTHRMDRNTEAFF.

The genes are TRBV19 and TRBJ1-2, with a weak D call TRBD1 (5 bases). Looked up from germline, CDR1 is LNHDA and CDR2 is SQIVND (reference sequence). The CDR3 runs to 11 residues. V lost 5 bases and J 5 bases, leaving 6 bases between the germline ends. CDR3 residues: CASSRTYGYTF. The CDR3 DNA sequence: TGTGCCAGTAGTCGGACATATGGCTACACCTTC. Drawing the rest from reference TRBV19 and TRBJ1-2, the complete variable domain is DGGITQSPKYLFRKEGQNVTLSCEQNLNHDAMYWYRQDPGQGLRLIYYSQIVNDFQKGDIAEGYSVSREKKESFPLTVTSAQKNPTAFYLCASSRTYGYTFGSGTRLTVV.

This sequence joins TRBV2 and TRBJ1-5; unclear D gene. Trimming stripped 6 bases from V and 9 bases from J, with 12 bases between. The germline gives CDR1 SNHLY, CDR2 FYNNEI. The CDR3 sequence is 12 residues long. The CDR3 reads CASSRVARPQHF. The CDR3 nucleotides read TGTGCCAGCAGCCGGGTGGCCAGGCCCCAGCATTTT.